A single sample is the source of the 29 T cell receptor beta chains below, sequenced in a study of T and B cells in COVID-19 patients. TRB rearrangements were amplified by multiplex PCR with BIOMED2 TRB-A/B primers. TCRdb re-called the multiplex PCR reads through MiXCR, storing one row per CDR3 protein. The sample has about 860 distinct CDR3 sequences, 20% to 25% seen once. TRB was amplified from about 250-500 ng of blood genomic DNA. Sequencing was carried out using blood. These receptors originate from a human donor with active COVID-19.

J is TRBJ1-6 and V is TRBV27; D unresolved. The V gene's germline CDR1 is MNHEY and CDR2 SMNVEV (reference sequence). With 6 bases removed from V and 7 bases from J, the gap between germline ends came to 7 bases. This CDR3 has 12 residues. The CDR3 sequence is CASSFANSPLHF. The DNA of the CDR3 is TGTGCCAGCAGCTTCGCGAATTCACCCCTCCACTTT.

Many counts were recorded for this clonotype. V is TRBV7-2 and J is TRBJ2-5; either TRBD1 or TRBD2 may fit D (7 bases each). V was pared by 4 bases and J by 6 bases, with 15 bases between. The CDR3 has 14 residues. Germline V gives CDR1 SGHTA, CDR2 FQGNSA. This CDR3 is CASSSGGATKTQYF. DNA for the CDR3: TGTGCCAGCAGCTCAGGGGGGGCCACCAAGACCCAGTACTTC.

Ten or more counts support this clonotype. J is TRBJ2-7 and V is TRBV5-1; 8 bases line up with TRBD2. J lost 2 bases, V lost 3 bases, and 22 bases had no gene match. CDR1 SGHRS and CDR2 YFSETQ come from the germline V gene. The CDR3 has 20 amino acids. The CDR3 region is CASSSGYLASGLDSAYEQYF. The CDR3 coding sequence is TGCGCCAGCAGCTCTGGCTATTTAGCTAGCGGGCTGGATTCAGCCTACGAGCAGTACTTC.

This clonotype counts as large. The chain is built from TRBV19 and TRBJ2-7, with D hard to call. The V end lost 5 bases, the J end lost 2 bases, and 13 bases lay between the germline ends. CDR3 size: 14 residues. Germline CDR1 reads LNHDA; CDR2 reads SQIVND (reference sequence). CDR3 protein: CASSYDTVTYEQYF. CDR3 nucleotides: TGTGCCAGTAGTTACGATACAGTAACCTACGAGCAGTACTTC.

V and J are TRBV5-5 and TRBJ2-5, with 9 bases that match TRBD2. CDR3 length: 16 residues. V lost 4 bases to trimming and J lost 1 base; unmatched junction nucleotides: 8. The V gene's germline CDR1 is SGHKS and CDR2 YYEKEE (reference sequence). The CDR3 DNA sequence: TGTGCCAGCAGCCGTCTTGTAGCGGGAGCCCAAGAGACCCAGTACTTC. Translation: CASSRLVAGAQETQYF.

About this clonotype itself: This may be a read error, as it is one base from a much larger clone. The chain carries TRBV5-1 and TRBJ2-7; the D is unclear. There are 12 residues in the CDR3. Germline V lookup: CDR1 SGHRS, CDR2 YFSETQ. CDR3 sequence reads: CASSSGNYGQYF. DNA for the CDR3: TGCGCCAGCAGCTCGGGCAACTACGGGCAGTACTTC.

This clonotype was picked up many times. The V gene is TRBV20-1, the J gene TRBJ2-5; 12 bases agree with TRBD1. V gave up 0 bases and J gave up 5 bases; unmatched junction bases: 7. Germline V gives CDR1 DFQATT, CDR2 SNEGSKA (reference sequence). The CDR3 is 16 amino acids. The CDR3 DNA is TGCAGTGCTAGAGACGACGGGACAGGGGGCCGGGAGACCCAGTACTTC. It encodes CSARDDGTGGRETQYF.

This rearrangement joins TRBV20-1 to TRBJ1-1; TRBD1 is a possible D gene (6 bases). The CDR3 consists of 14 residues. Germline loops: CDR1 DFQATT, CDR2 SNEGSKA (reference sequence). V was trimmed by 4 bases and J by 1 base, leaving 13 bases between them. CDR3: CSATQGGGNTEAFF. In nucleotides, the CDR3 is TGCAGTGCTACACAGGGCGGGGGGAACACTGAAGCTTTCTTT.

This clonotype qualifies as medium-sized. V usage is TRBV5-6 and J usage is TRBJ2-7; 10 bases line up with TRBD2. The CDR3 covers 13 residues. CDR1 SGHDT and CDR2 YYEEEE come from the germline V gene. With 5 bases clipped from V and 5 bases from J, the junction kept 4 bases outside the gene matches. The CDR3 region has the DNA TGTGCCAGCAGTATCGGACTAGCGGACGAGCAGTACTTC. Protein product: CASSIGLADEQYF.

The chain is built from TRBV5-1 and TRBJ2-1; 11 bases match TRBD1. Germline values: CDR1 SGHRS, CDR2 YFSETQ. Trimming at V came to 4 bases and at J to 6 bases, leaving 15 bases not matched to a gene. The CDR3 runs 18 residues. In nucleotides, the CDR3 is TGCGCCAGCAGCCTATACGGTTTTGGACAGGGGGCGGCCAATGAGCAGTTCTTC. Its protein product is CASSLYGFGQGAANEQFF.

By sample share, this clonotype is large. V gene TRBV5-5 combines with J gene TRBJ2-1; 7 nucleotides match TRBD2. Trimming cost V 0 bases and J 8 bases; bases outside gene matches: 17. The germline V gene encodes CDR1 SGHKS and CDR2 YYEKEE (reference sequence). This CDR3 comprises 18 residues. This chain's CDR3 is CASSLVVAGLVSSDEQFF. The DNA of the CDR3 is TGTGCCAGCAGCTTGGTTGTGGCTGGACTAGTCAGCTCCGATGAGCAGTTCTTC.

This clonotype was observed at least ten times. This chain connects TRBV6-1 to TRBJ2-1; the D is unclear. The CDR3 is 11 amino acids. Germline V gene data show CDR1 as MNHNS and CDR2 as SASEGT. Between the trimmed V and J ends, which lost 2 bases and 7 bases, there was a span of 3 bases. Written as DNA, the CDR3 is TGTGCCAGCAGTGAACGGAATGAGCAGTTCTTC. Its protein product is CASSERNEQFF.

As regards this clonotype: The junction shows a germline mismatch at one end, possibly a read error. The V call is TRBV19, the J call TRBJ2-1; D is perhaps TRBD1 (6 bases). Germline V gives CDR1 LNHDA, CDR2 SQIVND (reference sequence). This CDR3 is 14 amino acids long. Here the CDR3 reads CASQGLVDEGELFF. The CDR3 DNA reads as TGTGCCAGTCAGGGGCTAGTGGACGAGGGGGAGCTGTTCTTC. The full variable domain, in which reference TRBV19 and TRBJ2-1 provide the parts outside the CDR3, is DGGITQSPKYLFRKEGQNVTLSCEQNLNHDAMYWYRQDPGQGLRLIYYSQIVNDFQKGDIAEGYSVSREKKESFPLTVTSAQKNPTAFYLCASQGLVDEGELFFGPGTRLTVL.

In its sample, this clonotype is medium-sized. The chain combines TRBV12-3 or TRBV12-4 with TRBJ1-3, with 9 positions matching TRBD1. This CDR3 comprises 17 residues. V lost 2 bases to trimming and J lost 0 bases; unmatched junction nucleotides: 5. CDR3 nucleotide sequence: TGTGCCAGCAGTTTAATTGGGACAGGGAACTCTGGAAACACCATATATTTT. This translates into CASSLIGTGNSGNTIYF.

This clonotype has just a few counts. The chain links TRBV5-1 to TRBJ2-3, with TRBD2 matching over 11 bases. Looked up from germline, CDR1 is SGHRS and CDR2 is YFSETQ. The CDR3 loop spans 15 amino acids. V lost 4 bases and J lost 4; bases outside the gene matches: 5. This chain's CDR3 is CASSIVAGGPDTQYF. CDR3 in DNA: TGCGCCAGCAGCATTGTAGCGGGAGGGCCAGATACGCAGTATTTT.

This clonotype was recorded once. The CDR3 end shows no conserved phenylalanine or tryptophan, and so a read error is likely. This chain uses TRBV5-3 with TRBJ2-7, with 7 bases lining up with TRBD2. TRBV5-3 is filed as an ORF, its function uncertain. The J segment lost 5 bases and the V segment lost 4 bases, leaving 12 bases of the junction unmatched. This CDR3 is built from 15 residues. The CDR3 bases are TGTGCCAGAAGCGGAAGGGAGGGAGATCGCGACGAGCAGTACGGC. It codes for CARSGREGDRDEQYG.

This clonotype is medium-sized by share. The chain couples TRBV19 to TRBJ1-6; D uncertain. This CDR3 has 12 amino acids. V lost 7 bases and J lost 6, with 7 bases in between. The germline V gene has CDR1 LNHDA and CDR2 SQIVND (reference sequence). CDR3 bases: TGTGCCAGTACCGCATTTAATTCACCCCTCCACTTT. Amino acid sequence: CASTAFNSPLHF.

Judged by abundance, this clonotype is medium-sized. The CDR3 here is CSGRRGSYEQYF. The CDR3 DNA is TGCAGCGGGAGGAGAGGTTCCTACGAGCAGTACTTC. The rearrangement links TRBV29-1 to TRBJ2-7; D possibly corresponds to TRBD2 (5 bases). V lost 7 bases to trimming and J lost 1 base, with 11 bases between them. CDR1 and CDR2 from the germline V gene are SQVTM and ANQGSEA. The CDR3 covers 12 residues.

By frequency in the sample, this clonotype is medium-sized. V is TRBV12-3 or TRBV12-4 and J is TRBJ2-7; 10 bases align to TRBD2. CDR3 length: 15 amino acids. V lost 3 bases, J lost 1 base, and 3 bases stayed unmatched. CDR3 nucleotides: TGTGCCAGCAGTTTCCGGACTAGCGGATCCTACGAGCAGTACTTC. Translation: CASSFRTSGSYEQYF.

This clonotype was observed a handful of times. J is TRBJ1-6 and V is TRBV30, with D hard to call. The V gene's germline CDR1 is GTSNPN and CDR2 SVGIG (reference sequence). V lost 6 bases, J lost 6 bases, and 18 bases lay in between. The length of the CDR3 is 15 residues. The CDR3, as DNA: TGTGCCTGCAGCGCCAAATCGACGCCTAATTCACCCCTCCACTTT. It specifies CACSAKSTPNSPLHF.

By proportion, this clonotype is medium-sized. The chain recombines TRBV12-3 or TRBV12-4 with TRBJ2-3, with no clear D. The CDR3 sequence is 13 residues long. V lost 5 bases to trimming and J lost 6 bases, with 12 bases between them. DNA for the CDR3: TGTGCCAGCAGTACCCGACTGGGGGATACGCAGTATTTT. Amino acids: CASSTRLGDTQYF.

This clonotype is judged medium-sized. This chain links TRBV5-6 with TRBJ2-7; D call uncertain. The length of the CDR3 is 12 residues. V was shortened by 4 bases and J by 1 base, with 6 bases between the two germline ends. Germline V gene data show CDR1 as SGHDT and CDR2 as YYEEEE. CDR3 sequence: CASSLSSYEQYF. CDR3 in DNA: TGTGCCAGCAGCCTGAGTTCCTACGAGCAGTACTTC.

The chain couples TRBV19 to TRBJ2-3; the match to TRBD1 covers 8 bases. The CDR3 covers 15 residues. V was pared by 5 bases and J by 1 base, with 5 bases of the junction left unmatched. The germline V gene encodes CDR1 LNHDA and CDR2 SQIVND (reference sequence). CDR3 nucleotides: TGTGCCAGTAGTTCTGGACAGGGCCGCACAGATACGCAGTATTTT. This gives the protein CASSSGQGRTDTQYF.

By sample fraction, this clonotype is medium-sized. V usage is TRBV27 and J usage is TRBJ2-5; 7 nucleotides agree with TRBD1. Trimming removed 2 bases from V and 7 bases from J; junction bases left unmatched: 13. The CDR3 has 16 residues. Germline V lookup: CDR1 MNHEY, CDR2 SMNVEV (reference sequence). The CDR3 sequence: CASSLGQGVRAGTQYF. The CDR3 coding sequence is TGTGCCAGCAGTTTAGGGCAGGGGGTCCGGGCCGGGACCCAGTACTTC.

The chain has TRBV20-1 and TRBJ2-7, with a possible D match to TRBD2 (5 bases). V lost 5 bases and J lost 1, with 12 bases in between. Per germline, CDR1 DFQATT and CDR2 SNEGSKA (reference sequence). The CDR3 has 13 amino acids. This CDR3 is CSAYKADSYEQYF. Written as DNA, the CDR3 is TGCAGTGCTTACAAAGCGGATTCCTACGAGCAGTACTTC.

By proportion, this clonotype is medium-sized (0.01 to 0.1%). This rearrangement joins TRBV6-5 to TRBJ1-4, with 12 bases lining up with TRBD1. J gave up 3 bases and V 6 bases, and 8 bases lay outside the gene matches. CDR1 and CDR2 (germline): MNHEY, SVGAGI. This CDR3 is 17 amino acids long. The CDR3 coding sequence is TGTGCCAGCAGCTCAGGGGACAGGGGGCTCTCTAATGAAAAACTGTTTTTT. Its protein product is CASSSGDRGLSNEKLFF.

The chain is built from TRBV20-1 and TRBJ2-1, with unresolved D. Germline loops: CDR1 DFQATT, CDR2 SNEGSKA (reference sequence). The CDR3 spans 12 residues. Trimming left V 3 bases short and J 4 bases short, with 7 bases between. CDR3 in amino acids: CSASNGYNEQFF. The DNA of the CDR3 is TGCAGTGCTAGTAACGGGTACAATGAGCAGTTCTTC.

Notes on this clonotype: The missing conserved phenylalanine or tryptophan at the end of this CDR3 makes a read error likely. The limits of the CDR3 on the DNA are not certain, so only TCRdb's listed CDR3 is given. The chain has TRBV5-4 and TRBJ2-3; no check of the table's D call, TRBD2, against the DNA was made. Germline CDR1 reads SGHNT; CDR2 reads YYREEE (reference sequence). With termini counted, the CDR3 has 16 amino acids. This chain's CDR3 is CASSPTSGGGEETQEG.

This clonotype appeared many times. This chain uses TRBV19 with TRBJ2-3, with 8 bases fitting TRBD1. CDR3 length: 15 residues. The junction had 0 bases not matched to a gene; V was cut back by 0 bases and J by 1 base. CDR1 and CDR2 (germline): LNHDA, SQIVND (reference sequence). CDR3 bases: TGTGCCAGTAGTATAGAGGGACAGGGCACAGATACGCAGTATTTT. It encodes CASSIEGQGTDTQYF.